A selection of T cell receptor beta chains follows, all from one sample in a study of cytomegalovirus exposure and HLA in healthy donors. Using immunoSEQ multiplex PCR, the repertoire was profiled, and TCRdb retains in-frame clones only, with some absent. The sample includes a few hundred thousand clones, under 90% of them seen just once. Source material: PBMCs. Receptors originate from a girl aged 2-15 years in good health and CMV-seronegative. Each CDR3 is given with its conserved first and last residue. Size is omitted from some rows. Given values are once, few, many or a class for expanded clones.

V	size	J	CDR3
TRBV18	.	TRBJ2-7	CASSTAGEQYF
TRBV18	.	TRBJ1-3	CASSPRDIYSGNTIYF
TRBV7-8	.	.	CASSLALGGEIYEQYF
TRBV30	.	TRBJ1-1	CAWSESGVWTEAFF
TRBV6-5	.	TRBJ1-2	CASSSHRGGDYGYTF
TRBV5-6	.	.	CASSLVAWASYEQYF
TRBV19	once	TRBJ2-7	CASSPADPTGTRGPIIYEQYF
TRBV21-1	.	TRBJ1-5	CAGKAGQGVSDSNQPQHF
TRBV5-5	few	TRBJ2-7	CASSTGQTVYEQYF
TRBV28	.	TRBJ2-7	CASEPGQTFYEQYF
TRBV30	.	TRBJ2-2	CAYSQGATGELFF
TRBV4-1	.	TRBJ1-2	CASRLTGGANYGYTF
TRBV10-2	.	TRBJ2-6	CASSRARGDSAGGSSGANVLTF
TRBV7-9	.	TRBJ2-3	CSSNRGQGGTDTQYF
TRBV2	.	TRBJ2-1	CASVKTSGEVWGFF
TRBV18	.	TRBJ1-3	CASTVTSSGNTIYF
TRBV10-1	.	TRBJ2-1	CASSEREATYNEQFF
TRBV2	.	TRBJ2-3	CASSGLVVDTQYF
TRBV7-8	.	TRBJ1-3	CASSLAYDSRVSGNTIYF
TRBV25-1	.	TRBJ2-2	CASRQSAGELFF
TRBV5-6	.	TRBJ1-3	CASSWGGQGSGNTIYF
TRBV27	few	TRBJ1-2	CASKGRGPGYTF
TRBV7-9	.	TRBJ1-1	CASTAPGQGPTEAFF
TRBV5-1	.	TRBJ1-1	CASSLVPSGRGGQGNTEAFF
TRBV5-5	few	TRBJ2-7	CASSLLPHTGGDHEQYF
TRBV28	.	TRBJ2-1	CASSSSGTGSYNEQFF
TRBV7-9	.	TRBJ2-3	CASSSRGSSTDTQYF
TRBV5-1	.	TRBJ2-7	CASSLALGTEAYEQYF
TRBV5-1	.	TRBJ1-2	CASSLAASYGYTF
TRBV7-3	once	TRBJ2-6	CASSPDTAGANVLTF
TRBV7-9	.	TRBJ1-3	CAGGGPSGNTIYF
TRBV28	.	TRBJ2-4	CASSLPKVSGIQYF
TRBV27	.	TRBJ2-1	CASSLSRGTSGSSNEQFF
TRBV4-2	.	TRBJ2-2	CASSPSRESGTGELFF
TRBV7-6	.	TRBJ2-2	CASSAAPGVKANTGELFF
TRBV18	.	TRBJ1-5	CASSPRQGAGPQHF
TRBV4-1	.	TRBJ1-5	CASSRFWWGIGSKQPQHF
TRBV6-5	.	.	CASSPRLAPTYEQYF
TRBV11-2	.	TRBJ1-4	CASSPGGTNEKLFF